A selection of T cell receptor beta chains follows, all from one sample in a study of shared clonotypes between healthy human individuals. Measured with immunoSEQ multiplex PCR; TCRdb has only the in-frame clones, and not every one. The profile shows about 1.1 million clones, 78% of them singletons. The sequencing input was memory CD4+ T cells from PBMCs. The receptors shown here come from a young man in good health. Some clones in this sample may be carry-over from other donors' samples. The CDR3 runs from the conserved cysteine through the conserved F or W. D genes are given only for firm matches. Clone size is not always given. Where it is, it says once, few, many or a class for expanded clones.

.,TRBJ1-5,.,TRBV28,CASSSPVSNQPQHF,TGTGCCAGCAGTTCTCCAGTTAGCAATCAGCCCCAGCATTTT
.,TRBJ2-2,.,TRBV9,CASSVTQATGELFF,TGTGCCAGCAGCGTCACACAGGCCACCGGGGAGCTGTTTTTT
.,TRBJ2-1,.,TRBV7-8,CASSLEEVSYNEQFF,TGTGCCAGCAGCTTAGAGGAGGTCTCCTACAATGAGCAGTTCTTC
.,TRBJ2-5,.,TRBV9,CASSAPGSQYQETQYF,TGTGCCAGCAGCGCCCCGGGGAGCCAGTACCAAGAGACCCAGTACTTC
TRBD2,TRBJ2-7,.,TRBV4-3,CASSQGLAGGLSYEQYF,TGCGCCAGCAGCCAAGGACTAGCGGGAGGTCTTTCCTACGAGCAGTACTTC
TRBD2,TRBJ2-7,.,TRBV9,CASSGTSVSYEQYF,TGTGCCAGCAGCGGGACTAGCGTTTCCTACGAGCAGTACTTC
.,TRBJ1-2,few,TRBV7-2,CASSFWNTGKGYTF,TGTGCCAGCAGCTTTTGGAATACAGGGAAAGGCTACACCTTC
TRBD1,TRBJ2-2,.,TRBV9,CASSYGQANTGELFF,TGTGCCAGCAGCTATGGACAGGCGAACACCGGGGAGCTGTTTTTT
.,TRBJ1-1,.,TRBV5-1,CASSLMGNTEAFF,TGCGCCAGCAGCTTGATGGGGAACACTGAAGCTTTCTTT
.,TRBJ2-7,once,TRBV5-5,CASSFLAGESYEQYF,TGTGCCAGCAGCTTCCTCGCAGGGGAATCCTACGAGCAGTACTTC
.,TRBJ2-2,.,TRBV11-1,CASSFEGELFF,TGTGCCAGCAGCTTCGAAGGGGAGCTGTTTTTT
.,TRBJ2-5,.,TRBV28,CASSLSAGRETQYF,TGTGCCAGCAGTTTATCGGCAGGCCGAGAGACCCAGTACTTC